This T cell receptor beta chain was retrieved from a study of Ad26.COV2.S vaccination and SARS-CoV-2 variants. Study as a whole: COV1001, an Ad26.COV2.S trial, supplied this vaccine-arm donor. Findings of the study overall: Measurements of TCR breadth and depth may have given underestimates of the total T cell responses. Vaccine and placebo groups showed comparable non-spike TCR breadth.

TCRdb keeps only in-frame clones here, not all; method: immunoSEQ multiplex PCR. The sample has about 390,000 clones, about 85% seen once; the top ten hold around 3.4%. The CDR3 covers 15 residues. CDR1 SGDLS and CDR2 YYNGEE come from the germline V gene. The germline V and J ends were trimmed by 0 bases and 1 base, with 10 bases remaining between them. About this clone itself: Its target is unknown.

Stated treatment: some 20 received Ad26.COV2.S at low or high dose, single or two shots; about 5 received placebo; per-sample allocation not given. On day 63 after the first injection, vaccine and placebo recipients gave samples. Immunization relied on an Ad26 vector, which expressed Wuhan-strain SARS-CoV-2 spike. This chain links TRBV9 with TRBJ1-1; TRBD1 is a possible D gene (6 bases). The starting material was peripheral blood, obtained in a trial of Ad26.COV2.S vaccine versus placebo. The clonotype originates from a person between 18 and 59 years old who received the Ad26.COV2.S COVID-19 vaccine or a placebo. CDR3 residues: CASSVVGAWNTEAFF. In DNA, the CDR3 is TGTGCCAGCAGCGTAGTGGGGGCTTGGAACACTGAAGCTTTCTTT.